The rows below give T cell receptor beta chains drawn from one sample of a study of tumor-infiltrating lymphocytes in localized non-small cell lung cancer. Profiling relied on immunoSEQ multiplex PCR, and the TCRdb table lists in-frame clones only, not all of them. Of roughly 9,100 clones in the sample, around 85% were seen once. Sequencing was performed on uninvolved lung tissue not adjacent to the tumor. The receptor set was obtained from a human donor with non-small cell lung cancer. Both conserved end residues are part of each CDR3. A D gene is named only where the DNA matches it firmly. Clone size is stated in some rows and not others, as once, few, many or a class when expanded.

>.|TRBV5-4|.|TRBJ2-3
TGTGCCAGCAGCTTGGACGGGGCCAGGGAGGTAGTTTTT
CASSLDGAREVVF
>.|TRBV5-1|.|TRBJ2-3
TGCGCCAGCAGCCTAGGACCGGGTGGGACAGATACGCAGTATTTT
CASSLGPGGTDTQYF
>.|TRBV15|once|TRBJ1-4
TGTGCCACCAGCAGAGATTACACCCGTGAAAAACTGTTTTTT
CATSRDYTREKLFF
>TRBD2|TRBV14|.|TRBJ2-7
TGTGCCAGCAGCCAACCCACTAGCGGGAGGCGAATTCCCTACGAGCAGTACTTC
CASSQPTSGRRIPYEQYF
>.|TRBV28|.|TRBJ1-1
TGTGCCAGCAGTGATCGGTACGCCGGGGCTTTCTTT
CASSDRYAGAFF
>TRBD1|TRBV6-5|.|TRBJ1-1
TGTGCCAGCAGTTACTCGACAGGGGAAGCTTTCTTT
CASSYSTGEAFF
>.|TRBV18|.|TRBJ1-3
TGTGCCAGCTCACCGTTCGACAGCCTCTCTGGAAACACCATATATTTT
CASSPFDSLSGNTIYF
>TRBD1|TRBV10-3|.|TRBJ1-4
TGTGCCATCAGTGAGTCCACGGGACAGGGTATCCTCGGGGACGGACTTAATGAAAAACTGTTTTTT
CAISESTGQGILGDGLNEKLFF
>TRBD2|TRBV30|.|TRBJ2-3
TGTGCCTGGAGCCAGCGGGAGAGAGATACGCAGTATTTT
CAWSQRERDTQYF
>.|TRBV5-1|.|TRBJ2-7
TGCGCCAGCAGCTTGGGAGCAGGTCCTCCCTACGAGCAGTACTTC
CASSLGAGPPYEQYF
>.|TRBV29-1|.|TRBJ2-1
TGCAGCGTTGACCAGTTTAGCTCCTACAATGAGCAGTTCTTC
CSVDQFSSYNEQFF
>TRBD2|TRBV4-2|once|TRBJ2-2
TGTGCCAGCAGCCGAAGGACTAGCGGGAGCCAGAGCGGCACCGGGGAGCTGTTTTTT
CASSRRTSGSQSGTGELFF
>.|TRBV7-9|few|TRBJ2-7
TGTGCCAGCAGTCCAACAGGCTACGAGCAGTACTTC
CASSPTGYEQYF
>.|TRBV7-2|once|TRBJ1-4
TGTGCCAGCAGCCCGGTCGGGGGGAGAACTAATGAAAAACTGTTTTTT
CASSPVGGRTNEKLFF
>.|TRBV30|.|TRBJ2-1
TGTGCCTGGAGTGTAACGGTAGGAGATGAGCAGTTCTTC
CAWSVTVGDEQFF